This T cell receptor (beta chain) was retrieved from a study of T cells in localized non-small cell lung cancer. Measured with immunoSEQ multiplex PCR; TCRdb has only the in-frame clones, and not every one. The sample gives tens of thousands of clones, roughly 90% of which show up once; 21% is in the top ten. Worth noting for this clone: The antigen is unknown.

Overall study results and limits: Sequencing, confined to only one tumor region, leaves heterogeneity possible. An association was observed between higher blood T cell density and longer overall survival. Measurement of T cell clonality placed uninvolved adjacent lung highest, above the level in tumor. Appearance in adjacent lung was seen for a median 57 of the top 100 tumor clones.

The CDR3 extends over 14 amino acids. J lost 0 bases, V lost 8 bases, and 5 bases had no gene match. Germline CDR1 reads MNHEY; CDR2 reads SVGAGI. The origin of this receptor is a male donor at least 60 years old with stage III squamous cell lung carcinoma. The V call is TRBV6-5, the J call TRBJ2-7, with 9 bases fitting TRBD1. The sample here was peripheral blood, taken before any cancer treatment. The CDR3 region is CASGRDRASYEQYV. The CDR3 bases are TGTGCCAGCGGGAGGGACAGGGCCTCCTACGAGCAGTACGTC.